This T cell receptor beta chain was documented in a study of T cell responses to AZD1222 COVID-19 vaccine. This clone was counted a single time. Its antigen is not known. Notes on the study in general: Targets within unmutated variant regions were reportedly found for nearly half of spike-specific TCRs. Regions 160-218 and 743-854 held dominance among vaccine-associated CD4 TCRs, which spanned spike. Spike-specific TCR breadth and depth went up after people got two AZD1222 doses. Mostly white British, mostly female donors; authors suggested clonal diversity may be underestimated.

V was cut by 7 bases and J by 0 bases, with 15 bases left in between. Germline V lookup: CDR1 SNHLY, CDR2 FYNNEI. This CDR3 is built from 15 residues. Clones were read by immunoSEQ multiplex PCR, and TCRdb kept only the in-frame ones, dropping some. The sample includes 100,000 to 150,000 clones, 70% to 90% of them seen just once. The rearrangement links TRBV2 to TRBJ2-5; D is unresolved. This clonotype was sampled from an adult in good health. The specimen comprised peripheral blood, sampled on day 0 of AZD1222 vaccination. The CDR3 protein is CASTVASLYQETQYF. The CDR3 DNA reads TGTGCCAGCACCGTGGCTAGTTTGTACCAAGAGACCCAGTACTTC.